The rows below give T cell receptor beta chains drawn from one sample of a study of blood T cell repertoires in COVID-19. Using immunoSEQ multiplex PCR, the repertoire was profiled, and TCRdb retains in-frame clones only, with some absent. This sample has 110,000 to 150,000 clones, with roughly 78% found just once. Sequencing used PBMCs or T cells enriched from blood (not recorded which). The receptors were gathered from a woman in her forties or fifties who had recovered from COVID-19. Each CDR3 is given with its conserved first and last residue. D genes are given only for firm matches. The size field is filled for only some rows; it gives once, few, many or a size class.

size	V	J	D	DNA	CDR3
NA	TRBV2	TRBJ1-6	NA	TGTGCCAGCAGTCCGACAGGCTTTGCCAGGTCACCCCTCCACTTT	CASSPTGFARSPLHF
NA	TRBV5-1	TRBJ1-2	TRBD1	TGCGCCAGCAGGACGACTACAGGGGAAAAAGTGGGCTACACCTTC	CASRTTTGEKVGYTF
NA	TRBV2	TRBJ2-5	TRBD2	TGTGCCAGCAGTGTCGCTAGCGGGGGGGCGGAGACCCAGTACTTC	CASSVASGGAETQYF
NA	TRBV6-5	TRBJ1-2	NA	TGTGCCAGCAGTCCCCTGACAGCTAACTATGGCTACACCTTC	CASSPLTANYGYTF
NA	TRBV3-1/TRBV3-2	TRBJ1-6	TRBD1	TGTGCCAGCAGCCAACGCCGGGACAGTAATTCACCCCTCCACTTT	CASSQRRDSNSPLHF
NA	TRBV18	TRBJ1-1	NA	TGTGCCAGCTCCCGACAGCAGAACACTGAAGCTTTCTTT	CASSRQQNTEAFF
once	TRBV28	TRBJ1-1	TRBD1	TGTGCCAGCATCTACAGGGGGTTAAGCACTGAAGCTTTCTTT	CASIYRGLSTEAFF
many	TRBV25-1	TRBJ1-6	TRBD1	TGTGCCAGCAGAAGACAGGGTGCCCATAATTCACCCCTCCACTTT	CASRRQGAHNSPLHF
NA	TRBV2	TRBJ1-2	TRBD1	TGTGGAGGACAGGTCTATGGCTACACCTTC	CGGQVYGYTF
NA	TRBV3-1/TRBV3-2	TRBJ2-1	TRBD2	TGTGCCAGCAGCCAACCAGGGACTAGATCTTGGCAGTTCTTC	CASSQPGTRSWQFF
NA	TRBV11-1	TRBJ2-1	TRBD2	TGTGCCAGCAAGAAAACTAGCGGGGACTACAATGAGCAGTTCTTC	CASKKTSGDYNEQFF
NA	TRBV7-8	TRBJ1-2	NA	TGTGCCAGCAGCTTGGGGGGGCAGTCAGACTATGGCTACACCTTC	CASSLGGQSDYGYTF
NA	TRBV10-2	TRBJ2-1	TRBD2	TGCGCCACCAGACTAGCGGGGGGGCTAGCAAATGAGCAGTTCTTC	CATRLAGGLANEQFF
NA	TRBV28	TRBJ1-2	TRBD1	TGTGCGACCTCGACAGGGGGCTATGGCTACACCTTC	CATSTGGYGYTF
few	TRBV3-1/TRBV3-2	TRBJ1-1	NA	TGTGCCAGCAGCCAAGCAACAGGTGTCGAAGCTTTCTTT	CASSQATGVEAFF
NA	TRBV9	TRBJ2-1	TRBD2	TGTGCCAGCAGCCCGCGGGGGATCGGCAATGAGCAGTTCTTC	CASSPRGIGNEQFF
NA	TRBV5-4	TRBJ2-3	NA	TGTGCCAGCACCACTGCGGGCGGGGAGTATACGCAGTATTTT	CASTTAGGEYTQYF
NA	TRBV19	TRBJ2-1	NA	TGTGCCACTTCTCCTCGGCGGGGGCCGAGGGAGCAGTTCTTC	CATSPRRGPREQFF
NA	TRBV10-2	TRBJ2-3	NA	TGCGCCAGCAGTGAGTCGACTACCACAGATACGCAGTATTTT	CASSESTTTDTQYF
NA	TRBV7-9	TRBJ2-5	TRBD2	TGTGCCAGCAGCTTAGAGGGAGGGGAGGCAGCCCCGAATAGGGAGACCCAGTACTTC	CASSLEGGEAAPNRETQYF
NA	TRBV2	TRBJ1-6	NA	TGTGCCAGCAGCGGACAGTTTAATTCACCCCTCCACTTT	CASSGQFNSPLHF
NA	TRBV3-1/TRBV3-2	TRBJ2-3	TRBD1	TGTGCCAGCAGCCCCTGGGACAGGGGGGAAGCAGATACGCAGTATTTT	CASSPWDRGEADTQYF
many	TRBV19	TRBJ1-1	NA	TGTGCCAGTAGTATAGGGACAGCCACTGAAGCTTTCTTT	CASSIGTATEAFF
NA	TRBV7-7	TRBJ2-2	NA	TGTGCCAGCTTCCGAGACGGGGAGCTGTTTTTT	CASFRDGELFF
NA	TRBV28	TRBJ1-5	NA	TGTGCCAGCAGTTCCCCCCTGGGGCCCGATCAGCCCCAGCATTTT	CASSSPLGPDQPQHF
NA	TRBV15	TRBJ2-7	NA	TGTGCCACCAGCAGAGAACGCCGGGTGCAGTACTTC	CATSRERRVQYF
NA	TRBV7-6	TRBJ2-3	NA	TGTGCCAGCAGCTTAGAAGGGGCGGGGGATACGCAGTATTTT	CASSLEGAGDTQYF
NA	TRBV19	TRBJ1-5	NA	TGTGCCAGTAGCCCCGAGGGCAGAGGGTGGCATGGCAATCAGCCCCAGCATTTT	CASSPEGRGWHGNQPQHF
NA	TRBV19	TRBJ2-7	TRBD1	TGTGCCAGTAGTAATGGACAGGGGGACGAGCAGTACTTC	CASSNGQGDEQYF
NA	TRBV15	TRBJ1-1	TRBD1	TGTGCCACCAGCAGAGGAGGGACAGGGCACACTGAAGCTTTCTTT	CATSRGGTGHTEAFF
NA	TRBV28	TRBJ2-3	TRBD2	TGTGCCAGCATCCCGGGACTAGCGGGGGGGCCAGATACGCAGTATTTT	CASIPGLAGGPDTQYF
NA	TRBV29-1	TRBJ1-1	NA	TGCAGCCCCAGAAGGCAGGGTGACACTGAAGCTTTCTTT	CSPRRQGDTEAFF
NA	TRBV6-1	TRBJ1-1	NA	TGTGCCAGCAGTGAAGTCGCAATGGAGACTGAAGCTTTCTTT	CASSEVAMETEAFF
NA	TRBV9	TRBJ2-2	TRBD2	TGTGCCAGCAGCGTAGTCAGCGGCGGGGGGAACACCGGGGAGCTGTTTTTT	CASSVVSGGGNTGELFF
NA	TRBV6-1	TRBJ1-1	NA	TGTGCCAGCAGTGAACTGAGGAACACTGAAGCTTTCTTT	CASSELRNTEAFF